Sequencing of this T cell receptor (beta chain) was carried out in a study of blood T cells in healthy people across ages. Trimming removed 1 base at V and 1 base at J, with 10 bases between. This CDR3 is 15 amino acids long. The germline V gene encodes CDR1 SEHNR and CDR2 FQNEAQ (reference sequence). The authors ran a second PCR of 7 to 11 cycles using a sample-barcoded 5' primer and a J-beta primer mix. TCRdb independently ran MiXCR on the 5' RACE reads; one entry per CDR3 protein. Altogether 750,000 to 850,000 distinct CDR3 sequences are present, 20% to 30% being singletons, with the ten largest covering approximately 4%. In addition, the sample was reused for a study of T cells of mothers and their children. Per that paper: A second PCR was performed with the M1S primer. This primer added sample barcodes and 2-4 random nucleotides.

Material for sequencing was blood. V usage is TRBV7-9 and J usage is TRBJ1-1; D not resolved. The sequence was collected from a boy aged 5-17 years in good health. The CDR3 DNA sequence: TGTGCCAGCAGCTTAGTTGAGGGAGGGAACACTGAAGCTTTCTTT. Protein: CASSLVEGGNTEAFF.